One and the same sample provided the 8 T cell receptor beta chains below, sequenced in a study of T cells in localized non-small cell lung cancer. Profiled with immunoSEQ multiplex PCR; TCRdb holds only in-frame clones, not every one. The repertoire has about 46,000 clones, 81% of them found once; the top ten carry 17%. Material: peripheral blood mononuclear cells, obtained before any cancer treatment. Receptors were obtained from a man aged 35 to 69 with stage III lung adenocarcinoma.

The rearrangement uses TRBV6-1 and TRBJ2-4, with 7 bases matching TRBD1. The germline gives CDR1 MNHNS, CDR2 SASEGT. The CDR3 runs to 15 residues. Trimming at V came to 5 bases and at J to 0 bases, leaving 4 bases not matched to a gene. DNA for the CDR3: TGTGCCAGCAGTAACAGGGGCTTAGCCAAAAACATTCAGTACTTC. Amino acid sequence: CASSNRGLAKNIQYF.

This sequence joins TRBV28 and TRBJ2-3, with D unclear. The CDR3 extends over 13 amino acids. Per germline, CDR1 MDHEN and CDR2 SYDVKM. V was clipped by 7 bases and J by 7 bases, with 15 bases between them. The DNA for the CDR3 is TGTGCCAGCAACGATTGGACCCCTTATACGCAGTATTTT. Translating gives CASNDWTPYTQYF.

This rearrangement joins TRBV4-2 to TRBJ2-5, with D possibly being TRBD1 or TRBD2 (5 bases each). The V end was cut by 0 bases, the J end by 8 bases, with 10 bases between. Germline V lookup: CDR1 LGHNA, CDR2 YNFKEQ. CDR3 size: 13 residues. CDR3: CASSQEGTLTQYF. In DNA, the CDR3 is TGTGCCAGCAGCCAAGAAGGGACCCTCACCCAGTACTTC.

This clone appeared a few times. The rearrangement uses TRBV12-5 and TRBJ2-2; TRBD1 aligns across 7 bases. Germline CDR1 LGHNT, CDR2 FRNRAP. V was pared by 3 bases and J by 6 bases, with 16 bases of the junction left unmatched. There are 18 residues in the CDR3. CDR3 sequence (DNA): TGTGCTAGTGGTTTCCGGATCACCTTGACAGGGAGCGCCGGGGAGCTGTTTTTT. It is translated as CASGFRITLTGSAGELFF.

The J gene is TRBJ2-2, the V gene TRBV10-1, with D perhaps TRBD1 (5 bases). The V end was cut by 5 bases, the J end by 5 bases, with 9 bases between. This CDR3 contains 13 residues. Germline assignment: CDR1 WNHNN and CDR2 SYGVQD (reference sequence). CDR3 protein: CASSKGVTGELFF. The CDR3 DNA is TGCGCCAGCAGTAAAGGGGTGACCGGGGAGCTGTTTTTT.

The CDR3 DNA is TGTGCCTGGAGCGAACTGGGGGTCACCGGGGAGCTGTTTTTT. Translated: CAWSELGVTGELFF. The chain carries TRBV30 and TRBJ2-2, with D possibly called TRBD1 or TRBD2 (5 bases each). Germline V gives CDR1 GTSNPN, CDR2 SVGIG (reference sequence). CDR3 size: 14 residues. Between the trimmed V and J ends, which lost 3 bases and 4 bases, there was a span of 12 bases.

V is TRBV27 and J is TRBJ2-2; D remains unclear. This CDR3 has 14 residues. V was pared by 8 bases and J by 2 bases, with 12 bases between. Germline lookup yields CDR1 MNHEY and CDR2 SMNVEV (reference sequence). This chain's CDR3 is CASRPGRNTGELFF. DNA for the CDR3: TGTGCCAGCCGCCCTGGGCGTAACACCGGGGAGCTGTTTTTT.

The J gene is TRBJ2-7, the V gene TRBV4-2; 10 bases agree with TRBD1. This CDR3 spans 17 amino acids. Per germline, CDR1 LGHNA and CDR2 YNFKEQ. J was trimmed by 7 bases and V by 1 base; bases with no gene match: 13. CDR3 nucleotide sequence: TGTGCCAGCAGCCAAGTGGAAAGGGACAGGGGATTAGGGGAGCAGTACTTC. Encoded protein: CASSQVERDRGLGEQYF.